The clone carrying this T cell receptor (beta chain) came up a few times. Its antigen is unknown. Each sample used at least 6 million PBMCs. The use of a sample-barcoded 5' primer and a J-beta primer mix characterized a second PCR of roughly 6 to 11 cycles. Each CDR3 protein gets one entry after TCRdb re-called the 5' RACE reads with MiXCR. The table lists around 1,000,000 distinct CDR3 sequences, 20% to 25% of them singletons. This entry is derived from a study of blood T cells in healthy people across ages. The CDR3 contains 20 residues. CDR1 and CDR2 from the germline V gene are LGHNA and YSLEER. Study-wide results and limits: With donor CMV status unknown, expanded clonotype changes were possibly confounded. There were more naive CD4+ cells and higher diversity in long-lived donors than in aged donors.

This sample also belongs to another study, concerning T cells of mothers and their children. Turning to that study: The sample comes from fewer than ten healthy Caucasian donors: mothers and children.

The sample was blood. This TCR derives from a girl aged 2-10 years in good health. The chain uses TRBV4-3 and TRBJ2-5, with D hard to call. The J call may not be correct, given that the DNA end is closer to TRBJ2-1. CDR3 coding DNA: TGCGCCAGCAGCCAAGATTCCTATCGGCTCGGTATGCTAACCCTCAATGAGCAGTTCTTC. Translation: CASSQDSYRLGMLTLNEQFF.